The entry below describes one T cell receptor beta chain. This clonotype appeared many times. Its recognized antigen is unknown. No much larger clonotype is one base removed from it; base qualities were not supplied. This sample was included in a study of early T cells in non-severe SARS-CoV-2 infection (dated by TCRdb to the early 2020s). With regard to the full study: TCR sequencing used bulk RNA from unsorted whole blood, so alpha and beta chains could not be paired.

Library preparation used 5' RACE. The reads were generated on a NextSeq 500. To correct for sequencing error and PCR bias, the TCR library protocol tagged individual cDNA molecules with unique molecular identifiers. Both TCR alpha and beta chains were sequenced, and tight co-correlation was observed between alpha and beta sequence abundances in each sample. The authors' pipeline ran thus. V gene, J gene and CDR3 annotation of TCR sequences was performed with Decombinator V4. TCRs were defined as expanded if a significant change between any two time points was detected under a Poisson model with p below 0.0001. TCR abundances were normalised to the total number of TCRs sequenced per sample and expressed as counts per million. MAIT TCRs were defined by TRAV1-2 paired with TRAJ12, TRAJ20 or TRAJ33, and iNKT TCRs by TRAV10 paired with TRAJ18. VDJdb, accessed on 1 November 2021, was searched for TCRs annotated for CMV, EBV and SARS-CoV-2, and TCRs annotated for more than one antigen were excluded. TCRdb trimmed public reads at Q25 via fastp, called clones via MiXCR and kept in-frame beta chains. Every entry covers one CDR3 protein and lists the most common genes and DNA from its rows. V and J calls and clone size were set by TCRdb, not the authors. The sample profile shows 65,000 to 80,000 distinct CDR3 sequences; about 10% of them were found once. The ten largest clones take up 4% to 5% of the sample.

Set within a cohort of healthcare workers in London, UK, this nested case-control study involved weekly PCR testing of nasopharyngeal swabs along with blood sampling. Healthcare workers were recruited during the week of the UK lockdown, between 23 and 31 March 2020, and followed weekly for up to about 15 weeks. From a lookup of the germline V gene, CDR1 and CDR2 are MNHEY and SVGAGI. Inclusive of the bounding cysteine and phenylalanine, the CDR3 is 13 residues long. Only the CDR3 DNA is retained, 39 bases long and in frame from the first base. A distance of 16 bases separates the germline ends of V and J, which lose 6 bases and 10 bases respectively. Study-wide findings and limitations: VDJdb matching was skewed toward anti-spike CD8 responses and likely underestimated virus-specific expansions by missing private and CD4 specificities.

The TCR originated in an adult who was a healthcare worker with PCR-confirmed SARS-CoV-2 infection or an uninfected control (not recorded which). Sequencing was performed on whole blood. This sequence uses TRBV6-5 and TRBJ2-1; the D gene cannot be named for sure. The sequence in DNA is TGTGCCAGCAGAGCTCCCGGGCGTATGGAGCAGTTCTTC. This translates into CASRAPGRMEQFF.